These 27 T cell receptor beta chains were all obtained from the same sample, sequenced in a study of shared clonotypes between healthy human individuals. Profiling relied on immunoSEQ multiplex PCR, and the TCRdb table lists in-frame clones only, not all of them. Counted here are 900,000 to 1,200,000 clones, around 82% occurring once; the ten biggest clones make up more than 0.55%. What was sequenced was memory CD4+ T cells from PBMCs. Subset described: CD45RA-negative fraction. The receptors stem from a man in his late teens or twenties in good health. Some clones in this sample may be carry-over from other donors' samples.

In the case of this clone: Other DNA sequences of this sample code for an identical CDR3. CDR3 region: CASSPGGASSYEQYF. The CDR3 nucleotides read TGTGCCAGCAGTCCCGGCGGGGCAAGCTCCTACGAGCAGTACTTC. The rearrangement joins TRBV28 to TRBJ2-7; a weak D match, TRBD2 (6 bases). This CDR3 has 15 residues. CDR1 is MDHEN and CDR2 is SYDVKM in the germline V gene. V shed 5 bases and J shed 0 bases, with 14 bases lying between them.

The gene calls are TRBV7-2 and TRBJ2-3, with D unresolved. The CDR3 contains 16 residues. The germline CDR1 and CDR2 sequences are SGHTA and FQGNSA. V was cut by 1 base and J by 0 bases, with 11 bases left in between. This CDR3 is CASSLGRSASTDTQYF. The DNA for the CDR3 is TGTGCCAGCAGCTTAGGTCGGAGTGCTAGCACAGATACGCAGTATTTT.

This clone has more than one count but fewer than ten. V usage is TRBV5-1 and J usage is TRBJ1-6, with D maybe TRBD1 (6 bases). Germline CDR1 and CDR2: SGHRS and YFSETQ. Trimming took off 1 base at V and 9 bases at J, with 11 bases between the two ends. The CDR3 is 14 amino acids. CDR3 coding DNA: TGCGCCAGCAGCTTGCTCACAGGGAGTTCACCCCTCCACTTT. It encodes CASSLLTGSSPLHF.

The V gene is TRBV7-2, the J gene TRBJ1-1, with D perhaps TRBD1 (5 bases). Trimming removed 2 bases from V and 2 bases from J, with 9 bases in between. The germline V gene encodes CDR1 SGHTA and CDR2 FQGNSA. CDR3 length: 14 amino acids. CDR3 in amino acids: CASSLMGPNTEAFF. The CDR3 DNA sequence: TGTGCCAGCAGCTTAATGGGACCCAACACTGAAGCTTTCTTT.

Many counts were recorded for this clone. CDR3 sequence: CASSLGTSGIYEQYF. The CDR3 DNA sequence: TGTGCCAGCAGCTTAGGGACTAGCGGGATCTACGAGCAGTACTTC. The V call is TRBV7-2, the J call TRBJ2-7; TRBD2 matches 12 bases. J lost 3 bases, V lost 1 base, and 1 base had no gene match. Per the germline V gene, CDR1 is SGHTA and CDR2 is FQGNSA. The CDR3 is 15 amino acids.

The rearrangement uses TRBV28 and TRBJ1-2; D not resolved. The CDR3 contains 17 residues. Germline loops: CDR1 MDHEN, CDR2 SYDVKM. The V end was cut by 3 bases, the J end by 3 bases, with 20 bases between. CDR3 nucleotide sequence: TGTGCCAGCAGTTTCGTCCAGGTCGTGCAAAGCCACTATGGCTACACCTTC. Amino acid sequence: CASSFVQVVQSHYGYTF.

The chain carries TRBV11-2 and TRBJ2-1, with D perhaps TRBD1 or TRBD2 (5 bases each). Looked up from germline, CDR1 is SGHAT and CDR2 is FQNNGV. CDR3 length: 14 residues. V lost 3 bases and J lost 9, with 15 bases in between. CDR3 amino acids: CASSLRGREGEQFF. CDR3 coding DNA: TGTGCCAGCAGCTTGAGGGGCAGGGAAGGTGAGCAGTTCTTC.

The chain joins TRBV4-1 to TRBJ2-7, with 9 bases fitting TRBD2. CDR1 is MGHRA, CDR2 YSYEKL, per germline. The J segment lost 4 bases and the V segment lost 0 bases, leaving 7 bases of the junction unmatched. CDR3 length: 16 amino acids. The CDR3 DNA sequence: TGCGCCAGCAGCCAAGATCGTGCTAGCGGGATGTACGAGCAGTACTTC. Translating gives CASSQDRASGMYEQYF.

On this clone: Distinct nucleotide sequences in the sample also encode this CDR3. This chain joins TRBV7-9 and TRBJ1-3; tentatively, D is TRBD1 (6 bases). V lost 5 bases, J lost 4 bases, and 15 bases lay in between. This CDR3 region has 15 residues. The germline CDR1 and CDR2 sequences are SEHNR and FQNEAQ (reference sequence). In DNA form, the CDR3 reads TGTGCCAGCAGCCAACGAACAGGGTCAGGAAACACCATATATTTT. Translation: CASSQRTGSGNTIYF.

This CDR3 reads CASSLSGVETQYF. In DNA form, the CDR3 reads TGTGCCAGCAGCCTGTCCGGGGTAGAGACCCAGTACTTC. J is TRBJ2-5 and V is TRBV7-2; perhaps TRBD2 as D (5 bases). From germline, CDR1 is SGHTA and CDR2 FQGNSA. This CDR3 is 13 amino acids long. Trimming took 5 bases from V and 4 from J, leaving 11 bases between them.

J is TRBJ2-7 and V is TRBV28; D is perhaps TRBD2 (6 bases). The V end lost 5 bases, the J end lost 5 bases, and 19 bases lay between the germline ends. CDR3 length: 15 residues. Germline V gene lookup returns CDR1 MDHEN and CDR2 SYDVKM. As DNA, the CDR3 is TGTGCCAGCAGTCCCGCCGCGGGGAGAATCGACGAGCAGTACTTC. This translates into CASSPAAGRIDEQYF.

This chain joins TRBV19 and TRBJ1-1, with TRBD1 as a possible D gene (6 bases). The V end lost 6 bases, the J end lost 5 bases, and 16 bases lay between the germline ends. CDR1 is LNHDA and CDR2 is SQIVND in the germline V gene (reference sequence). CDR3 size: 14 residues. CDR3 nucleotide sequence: TGTGCCAGTAGCGGAGGAGGGGGAGGGACTGAAGCTTTCTTT. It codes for CASSGGGGGTEAFF.

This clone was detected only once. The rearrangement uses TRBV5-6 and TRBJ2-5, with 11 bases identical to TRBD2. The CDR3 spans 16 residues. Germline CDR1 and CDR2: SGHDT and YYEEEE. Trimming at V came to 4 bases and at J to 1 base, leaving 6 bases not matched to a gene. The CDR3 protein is CASSPGLAESQETQYF. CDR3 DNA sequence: TGTGCCAGCAGCCCGGGACTAGCGGAATCCCAAGAGACCCAGTACTTC. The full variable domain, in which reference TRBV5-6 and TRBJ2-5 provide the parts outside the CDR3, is DAGVTQSPTHLIKTRGQQVTLRCSPKSGHDTVSWYQQALGQGPQFIFQYYEEEERQRGNFPDRFSGHQFPNYSSELNVNALLLGDSALYLCASSPGLAESQETQYFGPGTRLLVL.

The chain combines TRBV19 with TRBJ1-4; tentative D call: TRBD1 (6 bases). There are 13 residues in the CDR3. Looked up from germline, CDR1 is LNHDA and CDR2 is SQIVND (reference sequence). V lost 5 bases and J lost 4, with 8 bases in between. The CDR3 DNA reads TGTGCCAGTAGTGTCAGGGGTAATGAAAAACTGTTTTTT. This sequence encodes CASSVRGNEKLFF.

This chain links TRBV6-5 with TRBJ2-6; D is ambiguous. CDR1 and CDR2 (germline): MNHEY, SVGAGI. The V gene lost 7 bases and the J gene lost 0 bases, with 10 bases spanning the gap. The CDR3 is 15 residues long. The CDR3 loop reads CASTHPNSGANVLTF. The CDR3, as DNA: TGTGCCAGCACCCACCCCAACTCTGGGGCCAACGTCCTGACTTTC.

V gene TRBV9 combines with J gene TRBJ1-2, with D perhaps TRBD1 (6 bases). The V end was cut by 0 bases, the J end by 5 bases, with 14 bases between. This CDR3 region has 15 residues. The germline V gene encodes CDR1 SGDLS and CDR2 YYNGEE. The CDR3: CASSVDWSGEYGYTF. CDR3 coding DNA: TGTGCCAGCAGCGTAGATTGGTCAGGGGAGTATGGCTACACCTTC.

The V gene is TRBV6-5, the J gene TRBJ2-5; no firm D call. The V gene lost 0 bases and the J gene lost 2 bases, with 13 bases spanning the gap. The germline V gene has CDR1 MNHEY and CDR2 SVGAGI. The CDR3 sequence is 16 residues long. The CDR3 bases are TGTGCCAGCAGTTACTCTTTTACGGCGAATCAAGAGACCCAGTACTTC. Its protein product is CASSYSFTANQETQYF.

CDR3 sequence reads: CASSQEGYHSNQPQHF. Written as DNA, the CDR3 is TGTGCCAGCAGCCAAGAGGGGTACCATAGCAATCAGCCCCAGCATTTT. The chain links TRBV4-2 to TRBJ1-5, with no clear D. The germline V gene encodes CDR1 LGHNA and CDR2 YNFKEQ. Trimming cost V 0 bases and J 0 bases, with 9 bases left between them. There are 16 residues in the CDR3.

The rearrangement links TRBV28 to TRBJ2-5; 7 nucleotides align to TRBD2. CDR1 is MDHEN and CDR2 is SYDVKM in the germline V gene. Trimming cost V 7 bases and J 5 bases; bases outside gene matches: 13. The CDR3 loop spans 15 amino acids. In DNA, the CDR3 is TGTGCCAGCACCCCGCCGGGAGGTTCTTATGAGACCCAGTACTTC. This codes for CASTPPGGSYETQYF.

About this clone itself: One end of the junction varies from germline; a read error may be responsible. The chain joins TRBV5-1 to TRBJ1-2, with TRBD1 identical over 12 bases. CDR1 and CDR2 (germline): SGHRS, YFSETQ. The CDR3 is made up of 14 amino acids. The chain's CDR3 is CASSPGTGGPNRRF. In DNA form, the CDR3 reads TGCGCCAGCAGCCCTGGGACAGGGGGCCCTAATCGACGCTTC.

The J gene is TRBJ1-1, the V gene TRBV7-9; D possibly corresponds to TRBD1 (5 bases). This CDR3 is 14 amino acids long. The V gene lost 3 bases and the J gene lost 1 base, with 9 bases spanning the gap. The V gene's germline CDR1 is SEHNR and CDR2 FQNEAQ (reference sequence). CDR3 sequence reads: CASSLQGSNTEAFF. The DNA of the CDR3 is TGTGCCAGCAGCTTGCAGGGTTCGAACACTGAAGCTTTCTTT.

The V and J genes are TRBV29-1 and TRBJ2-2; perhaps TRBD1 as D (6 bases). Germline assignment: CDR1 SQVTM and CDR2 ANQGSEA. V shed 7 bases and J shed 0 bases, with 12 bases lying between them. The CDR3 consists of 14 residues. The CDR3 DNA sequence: TGCAGCGCCTGGACAGACTCGAACACCGGGGAGCTGTTTTTT. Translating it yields CSAWTDSNTGELFF.

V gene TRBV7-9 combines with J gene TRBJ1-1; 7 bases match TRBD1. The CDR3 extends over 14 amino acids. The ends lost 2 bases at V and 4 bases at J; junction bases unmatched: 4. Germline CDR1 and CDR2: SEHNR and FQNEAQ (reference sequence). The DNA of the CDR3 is TGTGCCAGCAGCTTACAGACAGGGTTCACTGAAGCTTTCTTT. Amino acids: CASSLQTGFTEAFF.

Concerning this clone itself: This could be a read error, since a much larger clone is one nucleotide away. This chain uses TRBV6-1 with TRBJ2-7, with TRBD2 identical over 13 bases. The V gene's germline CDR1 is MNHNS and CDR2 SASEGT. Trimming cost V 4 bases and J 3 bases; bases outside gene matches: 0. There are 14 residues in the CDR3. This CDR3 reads CASSGLAGGYEQYF. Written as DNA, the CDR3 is TGTGCCAGCAGTGGACTAGCGGGAGGCTACGAGCAGTACTTC.

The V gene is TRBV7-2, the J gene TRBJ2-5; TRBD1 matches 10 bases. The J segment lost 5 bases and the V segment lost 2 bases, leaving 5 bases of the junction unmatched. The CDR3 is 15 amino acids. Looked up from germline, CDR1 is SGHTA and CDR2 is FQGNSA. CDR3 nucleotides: TGTGCCAGCAGCTTAATGACAGGGGGCGCGGAGACCCAGTACTTC. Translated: CASSLMTGGAETQYF.

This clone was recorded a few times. Here the CDR3 reads CASSFNLGQGEQYF. In DNA form, the CDR3 reads TGTGCCAGCAGCTTTAACTTGGGACAGGGCGAGCAGTACTTC. V and J are TRBV11-2 and TRBJ2-7; 9 positions agree with TRBD1. The germline V gene has CDR1 SGHAT and CDR2 FQNNGV. J was trimmed by 6 bases and V by 3 bases; bases with no gene match: 6. The CDR3 is made up of 14 amino acids.

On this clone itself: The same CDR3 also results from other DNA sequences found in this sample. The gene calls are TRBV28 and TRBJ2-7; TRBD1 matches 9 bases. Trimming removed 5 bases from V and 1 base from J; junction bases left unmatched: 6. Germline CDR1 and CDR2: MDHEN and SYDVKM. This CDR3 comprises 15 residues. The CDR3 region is CASSAPGQGSYEQYF. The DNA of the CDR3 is TGTGCCAGCAGTGCGCCGGGACAGGGTTCCTACGAGCAGTACTTC.